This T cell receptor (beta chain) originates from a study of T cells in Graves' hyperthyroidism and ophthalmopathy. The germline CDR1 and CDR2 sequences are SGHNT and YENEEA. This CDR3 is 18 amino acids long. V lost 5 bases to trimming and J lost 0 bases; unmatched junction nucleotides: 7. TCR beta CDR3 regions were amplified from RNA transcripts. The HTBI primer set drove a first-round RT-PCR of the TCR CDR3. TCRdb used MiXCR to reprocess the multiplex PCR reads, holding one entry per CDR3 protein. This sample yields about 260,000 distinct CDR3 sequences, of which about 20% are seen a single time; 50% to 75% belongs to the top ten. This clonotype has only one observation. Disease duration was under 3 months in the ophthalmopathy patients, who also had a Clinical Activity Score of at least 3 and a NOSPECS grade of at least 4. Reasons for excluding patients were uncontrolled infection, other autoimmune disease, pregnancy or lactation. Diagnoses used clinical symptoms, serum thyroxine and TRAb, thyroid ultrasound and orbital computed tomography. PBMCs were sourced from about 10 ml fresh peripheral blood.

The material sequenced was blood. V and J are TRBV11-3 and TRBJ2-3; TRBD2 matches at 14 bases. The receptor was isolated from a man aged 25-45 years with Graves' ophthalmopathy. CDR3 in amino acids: CASSPGTSGRTSTDTQYF. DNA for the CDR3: TGTGCCAGCAGCCCCGGGACTAGCGGGAGAACTAGCACAGATACGCAGTATTTT.